The clone carrying this T cell receptor (beta chain) has more than one count but fewer than ten. The data derive from a study of blood T cells in healthy people across ages. Sample-barcoded 5' priming and a J-beta primer mix drove a second PCR of roughly 7 to 11 cycles. One entry per CDR3 protein results from TCRdb running MiXCR on the 5' RACE reads. The repertoire has around 800,000 distinct CDR3 sequences, roughly 24% of them found once; the top ten carry around 3%. Germline assignment: CDR1 SEHNR and CDR2 FQNEAQ (reference sequence). The CDR3 sequence is 15 residues long. The V end was cut by 2 bases, the J end by 4 bases, with 11 bases between. This sample was shared with a second study, whose subject was T cells of mothers and their children.

This TCR was recovered from a boy younger than 18 in good health. The chain combines TRBV7-9 with TRBJ2-2; the D gene is possibly TRBD2 (5 bases). The specimen sequenced was blood. CDR3 region: CASSLQVGSTGELFF. The CDR3 coding sequence is TGTGCCAGCAGCTTACAGGTGGGGAGCACCGGGGAGCTGTTTTTT.